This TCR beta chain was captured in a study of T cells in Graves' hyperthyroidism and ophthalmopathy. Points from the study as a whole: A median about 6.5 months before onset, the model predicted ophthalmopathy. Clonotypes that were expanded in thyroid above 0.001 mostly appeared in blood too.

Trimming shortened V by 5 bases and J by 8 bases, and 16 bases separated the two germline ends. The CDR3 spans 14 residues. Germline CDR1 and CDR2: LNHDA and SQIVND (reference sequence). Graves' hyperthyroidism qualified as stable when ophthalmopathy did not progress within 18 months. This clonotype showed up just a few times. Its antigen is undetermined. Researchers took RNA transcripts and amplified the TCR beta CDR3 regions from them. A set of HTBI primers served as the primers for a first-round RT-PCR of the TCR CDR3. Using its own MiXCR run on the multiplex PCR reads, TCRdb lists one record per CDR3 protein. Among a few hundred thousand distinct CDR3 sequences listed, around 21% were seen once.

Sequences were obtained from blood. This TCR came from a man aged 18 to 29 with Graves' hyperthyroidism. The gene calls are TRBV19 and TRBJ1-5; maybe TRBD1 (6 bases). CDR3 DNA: TGTGCCAGTAGTGAGGGGGGCCCGCTGGAGCCCCAGCATTTT. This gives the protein CASSEGGPLEPQHF.